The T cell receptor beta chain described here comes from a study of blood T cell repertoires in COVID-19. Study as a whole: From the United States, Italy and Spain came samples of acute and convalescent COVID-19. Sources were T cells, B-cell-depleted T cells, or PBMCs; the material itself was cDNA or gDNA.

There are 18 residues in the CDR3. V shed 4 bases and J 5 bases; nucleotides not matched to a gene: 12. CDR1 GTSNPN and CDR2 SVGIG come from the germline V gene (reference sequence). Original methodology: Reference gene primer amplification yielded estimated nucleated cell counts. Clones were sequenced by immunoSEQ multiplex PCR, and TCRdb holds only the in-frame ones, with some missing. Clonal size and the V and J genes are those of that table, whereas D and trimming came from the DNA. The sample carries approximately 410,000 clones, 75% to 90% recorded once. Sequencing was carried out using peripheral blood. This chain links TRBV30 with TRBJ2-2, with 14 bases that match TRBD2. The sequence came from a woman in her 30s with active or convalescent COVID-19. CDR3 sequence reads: CAWTPGTSGRLWTGELFF. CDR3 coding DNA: TGTGCCTGGACCCCCGGGACTAGCGGGAGATTGTGGACCGGGGAGCTGTTTTTT.